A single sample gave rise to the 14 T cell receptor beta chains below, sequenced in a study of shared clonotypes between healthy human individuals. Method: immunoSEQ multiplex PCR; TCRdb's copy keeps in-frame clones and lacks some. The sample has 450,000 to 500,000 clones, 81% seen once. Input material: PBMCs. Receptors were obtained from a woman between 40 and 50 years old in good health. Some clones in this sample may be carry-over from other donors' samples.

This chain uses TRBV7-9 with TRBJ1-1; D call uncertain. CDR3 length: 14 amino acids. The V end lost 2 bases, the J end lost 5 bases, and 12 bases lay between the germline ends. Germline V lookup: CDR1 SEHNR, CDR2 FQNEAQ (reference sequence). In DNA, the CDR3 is TGTGCCAGCAGCTTATCCCCGCTAAGAACTGAAGCTTTCTTT. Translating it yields CASSLSPLRTEAFF.

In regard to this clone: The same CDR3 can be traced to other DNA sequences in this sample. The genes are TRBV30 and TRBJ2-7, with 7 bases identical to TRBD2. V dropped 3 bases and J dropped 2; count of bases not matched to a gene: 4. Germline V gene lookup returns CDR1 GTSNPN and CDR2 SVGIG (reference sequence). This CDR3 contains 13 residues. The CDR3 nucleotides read TGTGCCTGGAGCGGTCTAGCGGCCTACGAGCAGTACTTC. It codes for CAWSGLAAYEQYF.

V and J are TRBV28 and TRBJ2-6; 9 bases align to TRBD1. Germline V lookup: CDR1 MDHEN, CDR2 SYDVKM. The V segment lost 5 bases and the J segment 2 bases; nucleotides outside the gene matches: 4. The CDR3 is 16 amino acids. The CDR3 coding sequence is TGTGCCAGCAGTCCACAGGGGGCGCCTGGGGCCAACGTCCTGACTTTC. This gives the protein CASSPQGAPGANVLTF.

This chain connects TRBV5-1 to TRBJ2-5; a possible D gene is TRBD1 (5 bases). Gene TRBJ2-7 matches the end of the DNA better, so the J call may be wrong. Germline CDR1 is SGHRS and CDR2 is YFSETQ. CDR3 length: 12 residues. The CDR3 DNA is TGCGCCAGCAGCTTCTTAGGGGACGAGCAGTACTTC. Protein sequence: CASSFLGDEQYF.

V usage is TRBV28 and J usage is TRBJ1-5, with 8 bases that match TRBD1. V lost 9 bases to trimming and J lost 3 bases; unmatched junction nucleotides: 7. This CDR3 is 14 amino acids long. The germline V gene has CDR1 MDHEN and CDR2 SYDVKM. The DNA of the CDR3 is TGTGCCAGTCGAGAACAGGGGGACAATCAGCCCCAGCATTTT. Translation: CASREQGDNQPQHF.

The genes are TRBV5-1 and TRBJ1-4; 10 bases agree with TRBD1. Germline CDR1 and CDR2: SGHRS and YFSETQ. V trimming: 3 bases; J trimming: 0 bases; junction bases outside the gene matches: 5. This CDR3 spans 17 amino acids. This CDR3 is CASSSRDRGATNEKLFF. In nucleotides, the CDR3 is TGCGCCAGCAGCTCCCGGGACAGGGGAGCAACTAATGAAAAACTGTTTTTT.

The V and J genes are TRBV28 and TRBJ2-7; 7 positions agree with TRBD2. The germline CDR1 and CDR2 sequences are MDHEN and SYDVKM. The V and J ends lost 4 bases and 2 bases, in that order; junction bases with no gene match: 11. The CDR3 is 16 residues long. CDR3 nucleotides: TGTGCCAGCAGTTCACAGCGCGCTAGCGGACCCTACGAGCAGTACTTC. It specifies CASSSQRASGPYEQYF.

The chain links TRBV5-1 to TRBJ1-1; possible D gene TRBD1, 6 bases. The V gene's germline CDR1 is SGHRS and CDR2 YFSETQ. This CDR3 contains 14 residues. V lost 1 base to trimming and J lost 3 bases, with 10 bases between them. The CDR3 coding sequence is TGCGCCAGCAGCTTGTCAGGGGCGGACACTGAAGCTTTCTTT. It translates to CASSLSGADTEAFF.

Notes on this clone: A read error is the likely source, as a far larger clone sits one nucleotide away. CDR3 in DNA: TGTGCCAGCAGCTTTGGAGAGGCGCGGCACGAGCAGTACTTC. This gives the protein CASSFGEARHEQYF. This chain connects TRBV7-9 to TRBJ2-7; D remains ambiguous. The CDR3 contains 14 residues. Trimming removed 3 bases at V and 5 bases at J, with 14 bases between. Germline V gives CDR1 SEHNR, CDR2 FQNEAQ (reference sequence).

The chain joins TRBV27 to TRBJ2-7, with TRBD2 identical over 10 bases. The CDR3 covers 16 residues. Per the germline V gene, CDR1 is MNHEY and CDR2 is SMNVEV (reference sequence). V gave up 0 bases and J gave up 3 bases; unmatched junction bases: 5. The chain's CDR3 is CASSLSRTSGNYEQYF. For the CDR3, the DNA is TGTGCCAGCAGTTTATCGCGGACTAGCGGTAACTACGAGCAGTACTTC.

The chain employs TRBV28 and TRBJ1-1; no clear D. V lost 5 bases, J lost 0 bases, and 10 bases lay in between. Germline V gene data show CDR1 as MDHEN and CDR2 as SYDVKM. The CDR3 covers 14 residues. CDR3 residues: CASSPDLLNTEAFF. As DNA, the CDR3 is TGTGCCAGCAGTCCTGACTTACTGAACACTGAAGCTTTCTTT.

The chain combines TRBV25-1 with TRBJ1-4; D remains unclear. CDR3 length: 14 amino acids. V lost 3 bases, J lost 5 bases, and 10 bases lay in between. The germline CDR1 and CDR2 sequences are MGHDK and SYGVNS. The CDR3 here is CASSDGGKNEKLFF. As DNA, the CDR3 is TGTGCCAGCAGTGACGGCGGAAAGAATGAAAAACTGTTTTTT.

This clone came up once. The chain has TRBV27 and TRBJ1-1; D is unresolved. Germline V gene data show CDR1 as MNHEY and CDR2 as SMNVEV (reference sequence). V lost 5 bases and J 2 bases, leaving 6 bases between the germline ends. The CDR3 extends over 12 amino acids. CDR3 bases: TGTGCCAGCAGTACGGGAAACACTGAAGCTTTCTTT. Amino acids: CASSTGNTEAFF.

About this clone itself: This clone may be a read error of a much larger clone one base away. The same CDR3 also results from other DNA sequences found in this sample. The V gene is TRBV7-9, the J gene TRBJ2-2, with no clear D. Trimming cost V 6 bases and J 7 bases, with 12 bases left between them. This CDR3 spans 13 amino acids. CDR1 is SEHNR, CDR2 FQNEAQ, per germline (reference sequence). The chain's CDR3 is CASSFGASGELFF. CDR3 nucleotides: TGTGCCAGCAGTTTCGGTGCGAGCGGGGAGCTGTTTTTT.